Below are 9 T cell receptor beta chains sequenced from a single sample in a study of blood T cell repertoires in COVID-19 (TCRdb year 2020). Preparation of the library involved the immunoSEQ multiplex PCR assay. As stored in TCRdb, this immuneACCESS dataset retains in-frame rearrangements with V and J assigned. A fraction of the clones does not appear; measured against another copy, unresolved V genes explain less than half of the discrepancy, and the remainder lacks a known reason. The sample contains 250,000 to 350,000 clones, 85% to 90% of them found a single time. Under 3% of the sample comes from the top ten. The sequencing input was PBMCs or T cells enriched from blood (not recorded which). Receptors originate from a woman in her forties or fifties who had been exposed to COVID-19.

This chain links TRBV7-9 with TRBJ2-3; the D is unclear. Trimming took 2 bases from V and 4 from J, leaving 10 bases between them. CDR1 is SEHNR and CDR2 is FQNEAQ in the germline V gene (reference sequence). CDR3 length equals 14 residues. Written as DNA, the CDR3 is TGTGCCAGCAGCTTACTCAGGTCCGCAGATACGCAGTATTTT. Its protein product is CASSLLRSADTQYF.

The rearrangement links TRBV5-1 to TRBJ2-1; possibly TRBD1 for D (5 bases). Looked up from germline, CDR1 is SGHRS and CDR2 is YFSETQ. V lost 2 bases to trimming and J lost 6 bases, with 12 bases between them. The CDR3 has 14 residues. The CDR3, as DNA: TGCGCCAGCAGCTTCCAGGGCCCCCGCAATGAGCAGTTCTTC. Translating it yields CASSFQGPRNEQFF.

The V call is TRBV2, the J call TRBJ2-7; 11 nucleotides agree with TRBD1. This CDR3 is built from 14 residues. Unmatched junction bases numbered 3, after V lost 4 bases and J lost 4 bases. Germline V gene lookup returns CDR1 SNHLY and CDR2 FYNNEI. CDR3: CASSAGQGGYEQYF. The CDR3 DNA sequence: TGTGCCAGCAGTGCGGGACAGGGGGGGTACGAGCAGTACTTC. The full variable domain, its missing parts supplied by reference TRBV2 and TRBJ2-7, is EPEVTQTPSHQVTQMGQEVILRCVPISNHLYFYWYRQILGQKVEFLVSFYNNEISEKSEIFDDQFSVERPDGSNFTLKIRSTKLEDSAMYFCASSAGQGGYEQYFGPGTRLTVT.

The genes are TRBV6-6 and TRBJ2-7; 11 bases are a match to TRBD2. The CDR3 contains 15 residues. V lost 6 bases and J lost 2; bases outside the gene matches: 6. The V gene's germline CDR1 is MNHNY and CDR2 SVGAGI (reference sequence). The CDR3 sequence: CASRPGTSGAYEQYF. The CDR3 DNA is TGTGCCAGCAGACCTGGGACTAGCGGTGCCTACGAGCAGTACTTC.

In DNA, the CDR3 is TGTGCCAGCAGTCTCGGGCAGGGGATCGACGAGCAGTACTTC. Its protein product is CASSLGQGIDEQYF. The chain links TRBV5-4 to TRBJ2-7, with a weak D call TRBD1 (6 bases). The CDR3 is made up of 14 amino acids. Trimming removed 5 bases at V and 5 bases at J, with 17 bases between. Germline lookup yields CDR1 SGHNT and CDR2 YYREEE (reference sequence).

This chain connects TRBV20-1 to TRBJ2-2; 9 bases line up with TRBD1. V trimming: 3 bases; J trimming: 6 bases; junction bases outside the gene matches: 5. Germline CDR1 reads DFQATT; CDR2 reads SNEGSKA (reference sequence). The CDR3 spans 14 residues. CDR3 DNA sequence: TGCAGTGCTAGTTACAGGGGGCCGTCCGGGGAGCTGTTTTTT. As protein: CSASYRGPSGELFF.

Concerning this clone itself: This same CDR3 is encoded by further DNA sequences in the sample. V is TRBV15 and J is TRBJ2-7; D gene uncertain. Germline V gene data show CDR1 as LNHNV and CDR2 as YYDKDF (reference sequence). The ends were cut back, 0 bases at V and 3 bases at J, with 6 bases in the middle. The CDR3 sequence is 13 residues long. The CDR3, as DNA: TGTGCCACCAGCAGAGAAAGAGTCTACGAGCAGTACTTC. Protein: CATSRERVYEQYF.

V is TRBV2 and J is TRBJ2-1; 8 bases fit TRBD2. The junction had 4 bases not matched to a gene; V was cut back by 2 bases and J by 4 bases. The CDR3 is 15 amino acids. Germline loops: CDR1 SNHLY, CDR2 FYNNEI. The DNA for the CDR3 is TGTGCCAGCAGTGAAAAAAGCGGGGGTTACAATGAGCAGTTCTTC. Translation gives CASSEKSGGYNEQFF.

This clone appeared once. The gene calls are TRBV4-2 and TRBJ2-7; 10 bases are a match to TRBD2. With V trimmed by 0 bases and J by 1 base, 3 bases remained unmatched. The CDR3 extends over 16 amino acids. Germline CDR1 LGHNA, CDR2 YNFKEQ. Here the CDR3 reads CASSQEPSGGSYEQYF. CDR3 bases: TGTGCCAGCAGCCAAGAGCCTAGCGGGGGATCCTACGAGCAGTACTTC.